These 24 T cell receptor beta chains were all obtained from the same sample, sequenced in a study of OX40 agonist ivuxolimab in advanced cancers. Using immunoSEQ multiplex PCR, the repertoire was profiled, and TCRdb retains in-frame clones only, with some absent. The table shows tens of thousands of clones, with around 90% occurring only once. This sample comprised CD4+ or CD8+ T cells sorted from blood, obtained in a trial of the OX40 agonist ivuxolimab. The source is an adult with an advanced solid tumor such as melanoma, head and neck, liver or kidney cancer.

The chain links TRBV13 to TRBJ2-7; the D call may be TRBD1 or TRBD2 (5 bases each). The germline V gene has CDR1 PRHDT and CDR2 FYEKMQ (reference sequence). The CDR3 extends over 14 amino acids. Trimming took 5 bases from V and 2 from J, leaving 13 bases between them. The CDR3 region is CASSEAGATYEQYF. DNA for the CDR3: TGTGCCAGCAGCGAAGCCGGGGCTACCTACGAGCAGTACTTC.

The chain joins TRBV30 to TRBJ2-7; D remains unclear. V lost 3 bases to trimming and J lost 1 base, with 4 bases between them. CDR1 and CDR2 (germline): GTSNPN, SVGIG (reference sequence). The CDR3 sequence is 11 residues long. This chain's CDR3 is CAWRGSYEQYF. As DNA, the CDR3 is TGTGCCTGGAGGGGATCCTACGAGCAGTACTTC. Drawing the rest from reference TRBV30 and TRBJ2-7, the complete variable domain is SQTIHQWPATLVQPVGSPLSLECTVEGTSNPNLYWYRQAAGRGLQLLFYSVGIGQISSEVPQNLSASRPQDRQFILSSKKLLLSDSGFYLCAWRGSYEQYFGPGTRLTVT.

The chain carries TRBV4-3 and TRBJ2-7, with 8 bases identical to TRBD2. CDR3 length: 15 amino acids. Germline V gene data show CDR1 as LGHNA and CDR2 as YSLEER. The V gene end was trimmed by 5 bases and the J gene end by 4 bases; junction bases not matched to a gene: 10. In DNA form, the CDR3 reads TGCGCCAGCAGCGATGGCCCGGGGGGGGCATACGAGCAGTACTTC. Encoded protein: CASSDGPGGAYEQYF.

Written as DNA, the CDR3 is TGTGCCAGTAGTGCGGGAAGCTCCTACGAGCAGTACTTC. Translated: CASSAGSSYEQYF. The rearrangement uses TRBV19 and TRBJ2-7; perhaps TRBD2 as D (6 bases). The CDR3 consists of 13 residues. V lost 5 bases, J lost 0 bases, and 8 bases lay in between. Germline-derived CDR1 and CDR2 are LNHDA and SQIVND (reference sequence).

This chain connects TRBV4-1 to TRBJ1-2; D is uncertain. CDR3 length: 17 amino acids. V was shortened by 2 bases and J by 0 bases, with 16 bases between the two germline ends. Germline lookup yields CDR1 MGHRA and CDR2 YSYEKL. CDR3 region: CASSQLLDTISNYGYTF. As DNA, the CDR3 is TGCGCCAGCAGCCAACTCTTAGACACGATCTCTAACTATGGCTACACCTTC.

The rearrangement uses TRBV6-6 and TRBJ2-5, with 7 bases lining up with TRBD1. V lost 4 bases, J lost 6 bases, and 11 bases stayed unmatched. This CDR3 contains 15 residues. The germline CDR1 and CDR2 sequences are MNHNY and SVGAGI (reference sequence). The CDR3 DNA reads as TGTGCCAGCAGTTCCGGGGCAGGGGGTAAAAAGACCCAGTACTTC. Its translation is CASSSGAGGKKTQYF.

The genes are TRBV2 and TRBJ2-7, with TRBD2 matching over 10 bases. This CDR3 spans 13 amino acids. The trim removed 5 bases at V and 7 bases at J, leaving 5 bases unmatched. Looked up from germline, CDR1 is SNHLY and CDR2 is FYNNEI. The CDR3 protein is CASSSGGADEQYF. The CDR3 nucleotides read TGTGCCAGCAGTAGCGGGGGGGCCGATGAGCAGTACTTC.

The chain combines TRBV21-1 with TRBJ1-5; TRBD1 is taken as the D call from the table, unchecked against the DNA. TRBV21-1 constitutes a pseudogene. The CDR3 spans 19 residues. Written as DNA, the CDR3 is TGTGCCAGCAGCAAAGGTCGAGGGGCGGGGACAGGGAGCAATCAGCCCCAGCATTTT. Translating it yields CASSKGRGAGTGSNQPQHF.

The rearrangement uses TRBV29-1 and TRBJ2-7; 8 bases line up with TRBD1. The J segment lost 6 bases and the V segment lost 1 base, leaving 8 bases of the junction unmatched. CDR3 length equals 14 residues. Germline V gives CDR1 SQVTM, CDR2 ANQGSEA. CDR3 protein: CSVEGTDRDLEQYF. CDR3 nucleotide sequence: TGCAGCGTTGAAGGAACGGACAGGGACCTCGAGCAGTACTTC.

The chain combines TRBV4-1 with TRBJ2-7; no reliable D call. In germline, CDR1 is MGHRA, CDR2 YSYEKL. The V and J ends lost 0 bases and 1 base respectively, with 4 bases between them. CDR3 length: 13 residues. The CDR3: CASSQDSSYEQYF. CDR3 nucleotide sequence: TGCGCCAGCAGCCAAGATTCATCCTACGAGCAGTACTTC.

The chain carries TRBV7-9 and TRBJ2-7, with D possibly being TRBD1 (5 bases). Germline CDR1 reads SEHNR; CDR2 reads FQNEAQ (reference sequence). Trimming took 1 base from V and 2 from J, leaving 12 bases between them. This CDR3 spans 15 amino acids. The CDR3 sequence is CASSLEQGTPYEQYF. In DNA, the CDR3 is TGTGCCAGCAGCTTAGAGCAGGGAACCCCCTACGAGCAGTACTTC.

The chain recombines TRBV7-9 with TRBJ2-7, with D maybe TRBD1 (6 bases). Trimming stripped 3 bases from V and 3 bases from J, with 9 bases between. Germline V gene data show CDR1 as SEHNR and CDR2 as FQNEAQ (reference sequence). The CDR3 has 13 residues. The CDR3 sequence is CASSLGADYEQYF. CDR3 bases: TGTGCCAGCAGCTTGGGGGCGGACTACGAGCAGTACTTC.

This chain connects TRBV29-1 to TRBJ1-1; D gene unclear. Trimming took off 1 base at V and 0 bases at J, with 6 bases between the two ends. The CDR3 consists of 13 residues. The germline gives CDR1 SQVTM, CDR2 ANQGSEA. CDR3: CSVEGGMNTEAFF. Here the CDR3 DNA reads TGCAGCGTTGAAGGGGGAATGAACACTGAAGCTTTCTTT.

This chain connects TRBV2 to TRBJ1-5; D is unresolved. From germline, CDR1 is SNHLY and CDR2 FYNNEI. The CDR3 runs 11 residues. The V and J ends lost 4 bases and 5 bases respectively, with 3 bases between them. CDR3 sequence reads: CASSADQPQHF. As DNA, the CDR3 is TGTGCCAGCAGTGCTGATCAGCCCCAGCATTTT.

The chain couples TRBV27 to TRBJ2-7; D not resolved. Germline V CDR1 and CDR2: MNHEY, SMNVEV (reference sequence). The CDR3 extends over 11 amino acids. Trimming shortened V by 2 bases and J by 5 bases, and 4 bases separated the two germline ends. Written as DNA, the CDR3 is TGTGCCAGCAGTTTAGGGAACGAGCAGTACTTC. This sequence encodes CASSLGNEQYF.

The rearrangement links TRBV27 to TRBJ2-7; no clear D. The CDR3 consists of 16 residues. Germline V gives CDR1 MNHEY, CDR2 SMNVEV (reference sequence). V was trimmed by 6 bases and J by 0 bases, leaving 18 bases between them. CDR3 sequence (DNA): TGTGCCAGCAGCCCAGAACCCTCTGGGTACTCCTACGAGCAGTACTTC. It translates to CASSPEPSGYSYEQYF.

V and J are TRBV4-3 and TRBJ2-3; 8 positions match TRBD1. Losses at the gene ends were 0 bases for V and 5 bases for J; bases not matched to a gene: 7. The CDR3 runs to 16 residues. CDR1 and CDR2 (germline): LGHNA, YSLEER. In nucleotides, the CDR3 is TGCGCCAGCAGCCAAGATCTGACAGGGGATAAAGATACGCAGTATTTT. Its protein product is CASSQDLTGDKDTQYF.

This clone was detected a few times. The chain is built from TRBV11-3 and TRBJ1-1, with a tentative D call TRBD1 (6 bases). Germline V gives CDR1 SGHNT, CDR2 YENEEA. V was clipped by 5 bases and J by 8 bases, with 12 bases between them. The CDR3 sequence is 12 residues long. This CDR3 is CASSLAGTEAFF. The CDR3, as DNA: TGTGCCAGCAGCCTAGCGGGGACAGAAGCTTTCTTT.

This clone has a handful of counts. The chain carries TRBV7-6 and TRBJ1-2; 8 bases are shared with TRBD1. The germline V gene encodes CDR1 SGHVS and CDR2 FNYEAQ. The CDR3 has 14 amino acids. J was trimmed by 7 bases and V by 4 bases; bases with no gene match: 8. The CDR3 DNA sequence: TGTGCCAGCAGCTCCTCGCAGGGGGCAGCTGGCTACACCTTC. It is translated as CASSSSQGAAGYTF.

The rearrangement uses TRBV5-1 and TRBJ2-7, with no clear D. V gave up 0 bases and J gave up 3 bases, with 7 bases separating them. CDR1 and CDR2 from the germline V gene are SGHRS and YFSETQ. CDR3 length: 13 amino acids. In nucleotides, the CDR3 is TGCGCCAGCAGCTTGGTCGAGGACTACGAGCAGTACTTC. It translates to CASSLVEDYEQYF.

J is TRBJ2-3 and V is TRBV7-9; TRBD1 is a possible D gene (6 bases). V lost 6 bases, J lost 1 base, and 14 bases lay in between. The CDR3 is 15 amino acids. The germline CDR1 and CDR2 sequences are SEHNR and FQNEAQ (reference sequence). The CDR3 reads CASSAGVSGTDTQYF. The CDR3, as DNA: TGTGCCAGCAGTGCAGGGGTTTCGGGCACAGATACGCAGTATTTT.

This clone was seen a few times. This chain uses TRBV27 with TRBJ1-5, with 7 bases that match TRBD1. The germline V gene has CDR1 MNHEY and CDR2 SMNVEV (reference sequence). V shed 5 bases and J 7 bases; nucleotides not matched to a gene: 5. This CDR3 region has 13 residues. The CDR3 DNA reads TGTGCCAGCAGTCTAGGGACAGCCCAGCCCCAGCATTTT. As protein: CASSLGTAQPQHF.

This clone was seen just once. This sequence joins TRBV27 and TRBJ1-6, with D uncertain. The germline V gene encodes CDR1 MNHEY and CDR2 SMNVEV (reference sequence). The CDR3 consists of 15 residues. The ends were cut back, 7 bases at V and 2 bases at J, with 12 bases in the middle. The CDR3 nucleotides are TGTGCCAGCAAATCCGCCGGGGCCTATAATTCACCCCTCCACTTT. It is translated as CASKSAGAYNSPLHF.

The chain joins TRBV5-4 to TRBJ2-2, with D perhaps TRBD1 (5 bases). V lost 4 bases and J 7 bases, leaving 14 bases between the germline ends. Per the germline V gene, CDR1 is SGHNT and CDR2 is YYREEE (reference sequence). This CDR3 spans 14 amino acids. The CDR3 nucleotides are TGTGCCAGCAGCCCGGACACCCCAGGCGGGGAGCTGTTTTTT. It translates to CASSPDTPGGELFF.